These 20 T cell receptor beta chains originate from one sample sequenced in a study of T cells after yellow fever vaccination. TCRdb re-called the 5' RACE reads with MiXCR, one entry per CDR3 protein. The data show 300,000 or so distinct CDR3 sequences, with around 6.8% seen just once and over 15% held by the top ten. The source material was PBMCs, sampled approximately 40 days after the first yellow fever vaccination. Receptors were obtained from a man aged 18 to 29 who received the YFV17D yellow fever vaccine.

CDR3 loop: CASSDGVTEAFF. For the CDR3, the DNA is TGTGCCAGCTCCGACGGGGTGACTGAAGCTTTCTTT. The rearrangement joins TRBV4-2 to TRBJ1-1; D is undetermined. V gave up 8 bases and J gave up 5 bases, with 12 bases separating them. Germline V gene lookup returns CDR1 LGHNA and CDR2 YNFKEQ. The CDR3 is 12 amino acids.

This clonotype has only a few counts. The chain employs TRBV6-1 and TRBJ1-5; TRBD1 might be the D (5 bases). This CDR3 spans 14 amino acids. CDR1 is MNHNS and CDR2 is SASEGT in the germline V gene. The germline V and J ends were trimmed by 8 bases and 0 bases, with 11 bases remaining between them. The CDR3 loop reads CASDSAYSNQPQHF. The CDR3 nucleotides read TGTGCCAGCGACAGCGCTTATAGCAATCAGCCCCAGCATTTT.

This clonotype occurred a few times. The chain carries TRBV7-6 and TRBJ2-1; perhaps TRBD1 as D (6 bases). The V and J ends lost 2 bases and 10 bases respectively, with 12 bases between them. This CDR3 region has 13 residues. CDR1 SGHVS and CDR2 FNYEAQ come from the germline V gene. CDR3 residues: CASSLKGGIEQFF. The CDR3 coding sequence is TGTGCCAGCAGCTTAAAAGGGGGAATAGAGCAGTTCTTC.

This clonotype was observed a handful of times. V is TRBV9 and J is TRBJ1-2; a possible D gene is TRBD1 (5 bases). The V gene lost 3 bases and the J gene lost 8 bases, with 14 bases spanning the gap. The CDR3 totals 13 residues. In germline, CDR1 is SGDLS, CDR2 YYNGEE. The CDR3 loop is CASSAGSGAGYTF. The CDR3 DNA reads TGTGCCAGCAGCGCAGGTTCCGGGGCCGGCTACACCTTC.

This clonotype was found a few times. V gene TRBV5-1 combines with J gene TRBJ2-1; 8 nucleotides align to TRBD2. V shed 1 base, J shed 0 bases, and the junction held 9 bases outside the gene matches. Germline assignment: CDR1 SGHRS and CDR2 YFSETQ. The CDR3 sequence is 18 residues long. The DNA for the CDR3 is TGCGCCAGCAGCTTGTTAATCCTAGCGGGTAGCTCCTACAATGAGCAGTTCTTC. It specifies CASSLLILAGSSYNEQFF.

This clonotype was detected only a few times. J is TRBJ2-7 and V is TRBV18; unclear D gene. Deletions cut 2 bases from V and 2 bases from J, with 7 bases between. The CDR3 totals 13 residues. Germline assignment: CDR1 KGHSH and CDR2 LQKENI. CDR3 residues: CASSPDLTYEQYF. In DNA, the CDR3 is TGTGCCAGCTCACCAGATTTGACCTACGAGCAGTACTTC.

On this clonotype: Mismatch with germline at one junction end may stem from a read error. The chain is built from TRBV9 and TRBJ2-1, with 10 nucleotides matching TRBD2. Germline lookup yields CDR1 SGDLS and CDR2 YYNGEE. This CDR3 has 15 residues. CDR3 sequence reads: CASSVWASGGDERFF. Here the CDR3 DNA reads TGTGCCAGCAGCGTATGGGCTAGCGGGGGTGATGAGCGGTTCTTC.

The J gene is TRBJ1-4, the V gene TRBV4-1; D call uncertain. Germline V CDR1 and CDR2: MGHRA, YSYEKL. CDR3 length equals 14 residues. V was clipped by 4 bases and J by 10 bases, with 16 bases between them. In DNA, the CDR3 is TGCGCCAGCAGCCGAGAGGGAACCCTGGGAAAACTGTTTTTT. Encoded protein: CASSREGTLGKLFF.

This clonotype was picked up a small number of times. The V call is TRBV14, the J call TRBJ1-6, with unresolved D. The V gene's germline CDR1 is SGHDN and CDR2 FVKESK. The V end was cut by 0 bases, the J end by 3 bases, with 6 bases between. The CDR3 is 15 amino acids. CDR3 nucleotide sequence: TGTGCCAGCAGCCAAGATATGGGCTATAATTCACCCCTCCACTTT. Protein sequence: CASSQDMGYNSPLHF.

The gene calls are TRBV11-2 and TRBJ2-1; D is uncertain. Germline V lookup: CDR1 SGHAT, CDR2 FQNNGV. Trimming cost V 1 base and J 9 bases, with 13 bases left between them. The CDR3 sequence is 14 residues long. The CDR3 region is CASSLVRPRAEQFF. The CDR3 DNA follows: TGTGCCAGCAGCTTAGTGAGGCCCCGCGCTGAGCAGTTCTTC.

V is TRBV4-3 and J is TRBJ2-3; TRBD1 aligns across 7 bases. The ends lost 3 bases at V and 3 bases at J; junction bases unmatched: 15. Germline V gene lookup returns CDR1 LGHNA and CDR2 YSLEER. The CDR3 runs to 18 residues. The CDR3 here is CASSHSGLGRQGTDTQYF. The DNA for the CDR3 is TGCGCCAGCAGCCATAGTGGTCTTGGGAGACAGGGTACAGATACGCAGTATTTT.

CDR3 sequence (DNA): TGCGCCAGCAGCTTGGAAGCTGGCATTCAGTACTTC. As protein: CASSLEAGIQYF. V usage is TRBV5-1 and J usage is TRBJ2-4, with D unclear. This CDR3 is built from 12 residues. In germline, CDR1 is SGHRS, CDR2 YFSETQ. Trimming took off 0 bases at V and 9 bases at J, with 7 bases between the two ends.

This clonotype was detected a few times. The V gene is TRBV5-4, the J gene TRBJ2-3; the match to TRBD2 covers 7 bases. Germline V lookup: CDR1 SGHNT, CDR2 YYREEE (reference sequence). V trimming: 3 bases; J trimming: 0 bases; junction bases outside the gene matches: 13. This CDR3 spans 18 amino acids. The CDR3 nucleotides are TGTGCCAGCAGCTCAAAAGCGGGACCACCCACTAGCACAGATACGCAGTATTTT. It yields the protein CASSSKAGPPTSTDTQYF.

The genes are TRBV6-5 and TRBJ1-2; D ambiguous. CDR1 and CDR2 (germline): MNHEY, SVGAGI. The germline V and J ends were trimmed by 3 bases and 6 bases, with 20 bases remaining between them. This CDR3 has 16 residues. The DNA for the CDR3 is TGTGCCAGCAGTTATGGAGACCTCTGGCTCGTTAATGGCTACACCTTC. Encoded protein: CASSYGDLWLVNGYTF.

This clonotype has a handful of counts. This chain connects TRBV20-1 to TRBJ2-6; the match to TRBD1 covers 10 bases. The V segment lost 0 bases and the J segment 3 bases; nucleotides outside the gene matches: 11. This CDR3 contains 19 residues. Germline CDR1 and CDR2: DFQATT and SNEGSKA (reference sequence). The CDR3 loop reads CSARDSRTGGRLGANVLTF. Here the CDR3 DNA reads TGCAGTGCTAGAGATAGTCGGACAGGGGGGCGTCTTGGGGCCAACGTCCTGACTTTC.

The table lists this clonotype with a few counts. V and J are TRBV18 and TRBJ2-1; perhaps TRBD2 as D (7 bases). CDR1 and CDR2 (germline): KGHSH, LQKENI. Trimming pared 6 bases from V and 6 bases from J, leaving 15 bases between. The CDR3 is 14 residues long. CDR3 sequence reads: CASSRGAATNEQFF. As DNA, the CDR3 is TGTGCCAGCTCCCGGGGGGCAGCGACCAATGAGCAGTTCTTC.

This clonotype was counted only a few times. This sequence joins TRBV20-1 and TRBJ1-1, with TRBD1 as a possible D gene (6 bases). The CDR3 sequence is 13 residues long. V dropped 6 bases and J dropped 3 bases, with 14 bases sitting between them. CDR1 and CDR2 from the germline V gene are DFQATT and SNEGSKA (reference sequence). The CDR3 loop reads CSAFGGGDTEAFF. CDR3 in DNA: TGCAGTGCCTTCGGAGGGGGGGACACTGAAGCTTTCTTT.

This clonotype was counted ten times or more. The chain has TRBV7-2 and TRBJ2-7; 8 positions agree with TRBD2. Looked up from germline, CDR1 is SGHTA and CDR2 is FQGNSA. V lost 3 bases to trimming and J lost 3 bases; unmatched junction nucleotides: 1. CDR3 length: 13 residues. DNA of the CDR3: TGTGCCAGCAGCTTCCTAGCGGGCTACGAGCAGTACTTC. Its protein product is CASSFLAGYEQYF.

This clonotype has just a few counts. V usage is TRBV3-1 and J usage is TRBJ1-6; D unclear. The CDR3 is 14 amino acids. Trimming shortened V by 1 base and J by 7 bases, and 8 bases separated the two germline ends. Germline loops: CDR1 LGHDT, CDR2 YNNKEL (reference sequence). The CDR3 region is CASSQVGWNSPLHF. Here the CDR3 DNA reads TGTGCCAGCAGCCAAGTTGGATGGAATTCACCCCTCCACTTT.

The CDR3 loop reads CASSPPPPGQAANYGYTF. The CDR3 nucleotides read TGTGCCAGCAGCCCTCCCCCCCCTGGACAGGCCGCTAACTATGGCTACACCTTC. The genes are TRBV11-2 and TRBJ1-2; 7 nucleotides agree with TRBD1. Per the germline V gene, CDR1 is SGHAT and CDR2 is FQNNGV. This CDR3 comprises 18 residues. V was pared by 5 bases and J by 0 bases, with 15 bases of the junction left unmatched.